The 8 T cell receptor beta chains listed next were all sequenced from one sample in a study of blood T cell repertoires in COVID-19. Sequenced by immunoSEQ multiplex PCR; TCRdb stores in-frame clones only, minus some. The sample lists 200,000 to 300,000 clones; 75% to 90% were seen once. The specimen sequenced was PBMCs or T cells enriched from blood (not recorded which). All receptors come from a woman younger than 45 who had recovered from COVID-19.

The rearrangement links TRBV15 to TRBJ2-3, with 9 bases fitting TRBD1. The V gene end was trimmed by 5 bases and the J gene end by 3 bases; junction bases not matched to a gene: 6. Germline CDR1 and CDR2: LNHNV and YYDKDF (reference sequence). This CDR3 has 15 residues. The CDR3 nucleotides read TGTGCCACCAGCGTCTCCGGGACAGGGACAGATACGCAGTATTTT. Its translation is CATSVSGTGTDTQYF.

V gene TRBV7-3 combines with J gene TRBJ2-1, with 9 bases matching TRBD2. CDR3 length: 16 amino acids. Germline trimming cut 1 base from V and 2 bases from J; bases unmatched to any gene: 3. Germline assignment: CDR1 SGHTA and CDR2 FQGTGA. The CDR3 protein is CASSLKAGGPYNEQFF. Here the CDR3 DNA reads TGTGCCAGCAGCTTAAAGGCGGGAGGGCCCTACAATGAGCAGTTCTTC.

The J gene is TRBJ2-1, the V gene TRBV15; 10 bases agree with TRBD2. The length of the CDR3 is 14 residues. V lost 1 base and J lost 12; bases outside the gene matches: 6. Germline CDR1 and CDR2: LNHNV and YYDKDF (reference sequence). The CDR3 DNA sequence: TGTGCCACCAGCAGAGGGCTAGCGGGGGCTTGGCAGTTCTTC. This sequence encodes CATSRGLAGAWQFF.

The gene calls are TRBV27 and TRBJ1-5; maybe TRBD1 (5 bases). This CDR3 region has 14 residues. Trimming took off 4 bases at V and 0 bases at J, with 7 bases between the two ends. Germline V gene lookup returns CDR1 MNHEY and CDR2 SMNVEV (reference sequence). CDR3 sequence: CASSWTNSNQPQHF. CDR3 coding DNA: TGTGCCAGCAGTTGGACAAATAGCAATCAGCCCCAGCATTTT.

This chain connects TRBV30 to TRBJ1-4; D remains unclear. V lost 2 bases, J lost 8 bases, and 12 bases lay in between. Germline V CDR1 and CDR2: GTSNPN, SVGIG (reference sequence). The CDR3 spans 13 residues. CDR3 protein: CAWSSPGWEKLFF. CDR3 sequence (DNA): TGTGCCTGGAGTAGTCCGGGATGGGAAAAACTGTTTTTT.

The CDR3 DNA is TGTGCCAGCAGTTTATTCCCGGGACAGGGGACCGGGGAGCTGTTTTTT. This translates into CASSLFPGQGTGELFF. The rearrangement joins TRBV28 to TRBJ2-2; 10 positions agree with TRBD1. CDR3 size: 16 residues. The V and J ends lost 1 base and 5 bases, in that order; junction bases with no gene match: 4. CDR1 is MDHEN, CDR2 SYDVKM, per germline. The whole variable domain, filled in from reference TRBV28 and TRBJ2-2, reads DVKVTQSSRYLVKRTGEKVFLECVQDMDHENMFWYRQDPGLGLRLIYFSYDVKMKEKGDIPEGYSVSREKKERFSLILESASTNQTSMYLCASSLFPGQGTGELFFGEGSRLTVL.

V is TRBV6-2 or TRBV6-3 and J is TRBJ1-5, with a tentative D call TRBD1 (6 bases). Trimming shortened V by 5 bases and J by 4 bases, and 15 bases separated the two germline ends. Germline-derived CDR1 and CDR2 are MNHEY and SVGEGT. CDR3 length: 15 residues. CDR3 nucleotide sequence: TGTGCCAGCAGTCCACTTGGACAGCCAAATCAGCCCCAGCATTTT. Translated, it gives CASSPLGQPNQPQHF.

The J gene is TRBJ2-7, the V gene TRBV7-3; D perhaps matches TRBD1 (6 bases). This CDR3 is built from 15 residues. The V end lost 3 bases, the J end lost 3 bases, and 15 bases lay between the germline ends. Looked up from germline, CDR1 is SGHTA and CDR2 is FQGTGA. CDR3 amino acids: CASSLVAGVLYEQYF. DNA for the CDR3: TGTGCCAGCAGCTTGGTGGCAGGGGTACTCTACGAGCAGTACTTC.